The 21 T cell receptor beta chains given below trace back to one sample, sequenced in a study of chemoradiotherapy in HPV16-positive cancers. The assay was immunoSEQ multiplex PCR, and TCRdb's table has in-frame clones only and misses some. The sample records approximately 5,900 clones, approximately 79% being singletons. The source was tumor tissue, collected from a patient who underwent chemoradiotherapy. The source of these receptors is a human donor with HPV-associated anogenital cancer.

In this sample, this clone turned up a few times. This chain links TRBV7-2 with TRBJ1-6; 7 nucleotides match TRBD1. The CDR3 totals 16 residues. V shed 2 bases, J shed 9 bases, and the junction held 10 bases outside the gene matches. Germline CDR1 is SGHTA and CDR2 is FQGNSA. The CDR3 nucleotides read TGTGCCAGCAGCTTAATATCGGGACAGCCAATTTCACCCCTCCACTTT. As protein: CASSLISGQPISPLHF.

The rearrangement uses TRBV2 and TRBJ2-7, with D perhaps TRBD2 (5 bases). The CDR3 runs 14 residues. Germline assignment: CDR1 SNHLY and CDR2 FYNNEI. Trimming pared 2 bases from V and 0 bases from J, leaving 8 bases between. CDR3 coding DNA: TGTGCCAGCAGTGAATTCACTAGCTCCTACGAGCAGTACTTC. As protein: CASSEFTSSYEQYF.

This clone was picked up one time. The V gene is TRBV7-9, the J gene TRBJ2-7; TRBD1 agrees at 7 bases. J lost 3 bases, V lost 1 base, and 6 bases had no gene match. The germline gives CDR1 SEHNR, CDR2 FQNEAQ (reference sequence). CDR3 size: 15 residues. The CDR3 bases are TGTGCCAGCAGCTTAGGATGGAGACAGGGCTACGAGCAGTACTTC. This gives the protein CASSLGWRQGYEQYF.

Here the CDR3 reads CATSMRVNKDHTF. The CDR3 bases are TGTGCCACCAGCATGAGGGTTAACAAGGATCACACCTTC. This sequence joins TRBV15 and TRBJ1-2; D is unclear. The CDR3 spans 13 residues. Germline CDR1 LNHNV, CDR2 YYDKDF (reference sequence). Between the trimmed V and J ends, which lost 4 bases and 12 bases, there was a span of 18 bases.

This chain joins TRBV11-2 and TRBJ1-1; 9 positions agree with TRBD1. This CDR3 spans 19 amino acids. Germline-derived CDR1 and CDR2 are SGHAT and FQNNGV. J was trimmed by 2 bases and V by 2 bases; bases with no gene match: 15. This CDR3 is CASSLNAPGQGERNTEAFF. For the CDR3, the DNA is TGTGCCAGCAGCTTAAACGCCCCGGGACAGGGCGAGAGAAACACTGAAGCTTTCTTT.

The chain couples TRBV28 to TRBJ1-2, with D unclear. The CDR3 extends over 13 amino acids. Deletions cut 7 bases from V and 1 base from J, with 10 bases between. Germline V lookup: CDR1 MDHEN, CDR2 SYDVKM. The CDR3 spells CASTAGLNYGYTF. The CDR3 nucleotides read TGTGCCAGCACCGCCGGCCTTAACTATGGCTACACCTTC.

A few counts support this clone. The CDR3: CASSTQTGYNSPLHF. CDR3 nucleotide sequence: TGTGCCAGCAGCACACAGACAGGTTATAATTCACCCCTCCACTTT. The chain links TRBV27 to TRBJ1-6, with a tentative D call TRBD1 (6 bases). The germline gives CDR1 MNHEY, CDR2 SMNVEV (reference sequence). V was cut by 6 bases and J by 4 bases, with 13 bases left in between. This CDR3 comprises 15 residues.

The chain has TRBV19 and TRBJ2-1; TRBD1 matches at 11 bases. Per germline, CDR1 LNHDA and CDR2 SQIVND (reference sequence). CDR3 length: 16 amino acids. V was pared by 5 bases and J by 8 bases, with 11 bases of the junction left unmatched. DNA for the CDR3: TGTGCCAGTAGTCCGAGGACAGGGGGCTACGTGGATGAGCAGTTCTTC. This translates into CASSPRTGGYVDEQFF.

V usage is TRBV6-6 and J usage is TRBJ1-1; TRBD1 agrees at 7 bases. J gave up 10 bases and V 8 bases, and 4 bases lay outside the gene matches. This CDR3 comprises 10 residues. In germline, CDR1 is MNHNY, CDR2 SVGAGI (reference sequence). CDR3: CASGEGAAFF. The CDR3 region has the DNA TGTGCCAGCGGCGAGGGGGCAGCTTTCTTT.

J is TRBJ1-1 and V is TRBV5-1; TRBD1 agrees at 7 bases. Germline V gene data show CDR1 as SGHRS and CDR2 as YFSETQ. This CDR3 is built from 13 residues. The J segment lost 10 bases and the V segment lost 4 bases, leaving 10 bases of the junction unmatched. CDR3 sequence: CASSLDRARGAFF. Here the CDR3 DNA reads TGCGCCAGCAGCCTCGACAGGGCTCGAGGAGCTTTCTTT.

The gene calls are TRBV5-4 and TRBJ2-5; 8 bases fit TRBD1. V lost 4 bases to trimming and J lost 4 bases; unmatched junction nucleotides: 6. The CDR3 spans 14 residues. The germline V gene has CDR1 SGHNT and CDR2 YYREEE (reference sequence). CDR3 bases: TGTGCCAGCAGCCCCCGGACAGGGCGAGAGACCCAGTACTTC. Translation: CASSPRTGRETQYF.

This clone was detected only once. V gene TRBV7-2 combines with J gene TRBJ1-2; D call uncertain. Germline loops: CDR1 SGHTA, CDR2 FQGNSA. V was shortened by 3 bases and J by 6 bases, with 14 bases between the two germline ends. The CDR3 is 14 residues long. DNA for the CDR3: TGTGCCAGCAGCTTTTACCTGGATACGGATGGCTACACCTTC. Translated, it gives CASSFYLDTDGYTF.

This chain joins TRBV10-1 and TRBJ1-2; D might be TRBD1 (5 bases). The CDR3 consists of 13 residues. V was shortened by 5 bases and J by 4 bases, with 11 bases between the two germline ends. Germline values: CDR1 WNHNN, CDR2 SYGVQD (reference sequence). DNA of the CDR3: TGCGCCAGCAGTTCCGGGACTCCCTATGGCTACACCTTC. Translating it yields CASSSGTPYGYTF.

This clone occurred once. The chain joins TRBV7-9 to TRBJ1-2; possible D gene TRBD1, 6 bases. The CDR3 loop spans 14 amino acids. Trimming removed 5 bases from V and 10 bases from J, with 20 bases in between. Germline CDR1 reads SEHNR; CDR2 reads FQNEAQ (reference sequence). The CDR3 sequence: CASSPATGSSHYTF. In DNA, the CDR3 is TGTGCCAGCAGCCCGGCGACAGGTTCTAGCCACTACACCTTC.

The gene calls are TRBV2 and TRBJ2-7; D perhaps matches TRBD1 (5 bases). With 5 bases removed from V and 7 bases from J, the gap between germline ends came to 12 bases. This CDR3 spans 12 amino acids. Germline V CDR1 and CDR2: SNHLY, FYNNEI. The CDR3, as DNA: TGTGCCAGCAGTTACCGACAGTCAGAGCAGTACTTC. It specifies CASSYRQSEQYF.

The chain employs TRBV5-5 and TRBJ2-3; 11 positions agree with TRBD2. CDR1 and CDR2 from the germline V gene are SGHKS and YYEKEE (reference sequence). This CDR3 region has 16 residues. Trimming took 4 bases from V and 2 from J; bases not matched to a gene: 6. The CDR3 nucleotides read TGTGCCAGCAGCCGGGCTAGCGGGGGGATCACAGATACGCAGTATTTT. This translates into CASSRASGGITDTQYF.

This chain links TRBV19 with TRBJ2-5; possible D gene TRBD1, 5 bases. Germline V gene sequence: CDR1 LNHDA, CDR2 SQIVND (reference sequence). Trimming left V 3 bases short and J 5 bases short, with 13 bases between. CDR3 length equals 14 residues. CDR3 residues: CASSMGSSGETQYF. The CDR3 nucleotides are TGTGCCAGTAGTATGGGAAGCTCAGGGGAGACCCAGTACTTC.

This sequence joins TRBV11-2 and TRBJ2-7; 8 bases match TRBD1. Germline V gives CDR1 SGHAT, CDR2 FQNNGV. With V trimmed by 0 bases and J by 5 bases, 6 bases remained unmatched. CDR3 length: 15 amino acids. CDR3 in amino acids: CASSLDVQGVHEQYF. The CDR3 DNA follows: TGTGCCAGCAGCTTAGATGTACAGGGGGTCCACGAGCAGTACTTC. Drawing the rest from reference TRBV11-2 and TRBJ2-7, the complete variable domain is EAGVAQSPRYKIIEKRQSVAFWCNPISGHATLYWYQQILGQGPKLLIQFQNNGVVDDSQLPKDRFSAERLKGVDSTLKIQPAKLEDSAVYLCASSLDVQGVHEQYFGPGTRLTVT.

This chain connects TRBV27 to TRBJ2-6, with D possibly being TRBD1 or TRBD2 (5 bases each). Germline assignment: CDR1 MNHEY and CDR2 SMNVEV (reference sequence). This CDR3 is built from 18 residues. With 5 bases removed from V and 4 bases from J, the gap between germline ends came to 21 bases. CDR3 sequence: CASSANLGTGVGANVLTF. CDR3 coding DNA: TGTGCCAGCAGTGCCAACCTTGGGACCGGGGTAGGGGCCAACGTCCTGACTTTC.

This chain connects TRBV19 to TRBJ1-1; a weak D match, TRBD1 (5 bases). The germline gives CDR1 LNHDA, CDR2 SQIVND (reference sequence). V was trimmed by 4 bases and J by 0 bases, leaving 12 bases between them. The CDR3 sequence is 15 residues long. CDR3 sequence (DNA): TGTGCCAGTAGTACCCTGGGGCACCTGAACACTGAAGCTTTCTTT. Its translation is CASSTLGHLNTEAFF.

The V gene is TRBV7-2, the J gene TRBJ2-1; no reliable D call. This CDR3 region has 13 residues. V was clipped by 3 bases and J by 5 bases, with 8 bases between them. The germline V gene has CDR1 SGHTA and CDR2 FQGNSA. The CDR3 sequence is CASSFYLNNEQFF. The CDR3, as DNA: TGTGCCAGCAGCTTCTACCTGAACAATGAGCAGTTCTTC.